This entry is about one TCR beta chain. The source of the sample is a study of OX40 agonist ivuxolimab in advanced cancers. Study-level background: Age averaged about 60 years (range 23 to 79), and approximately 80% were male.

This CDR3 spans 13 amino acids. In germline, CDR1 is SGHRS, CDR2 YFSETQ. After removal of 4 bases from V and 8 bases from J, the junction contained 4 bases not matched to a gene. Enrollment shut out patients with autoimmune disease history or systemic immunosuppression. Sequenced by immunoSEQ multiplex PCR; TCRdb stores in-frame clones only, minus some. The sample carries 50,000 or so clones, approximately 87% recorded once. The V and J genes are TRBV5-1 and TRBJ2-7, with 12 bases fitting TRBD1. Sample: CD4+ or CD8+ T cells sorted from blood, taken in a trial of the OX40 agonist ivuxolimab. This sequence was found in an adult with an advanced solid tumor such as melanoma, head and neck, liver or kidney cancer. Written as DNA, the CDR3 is TGCGCCAGCAGCCAGGGACAGGGGGCTAAGCAGTACTTC. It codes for CASSQGQGAKQYF. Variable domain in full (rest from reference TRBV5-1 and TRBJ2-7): KAGVTQTPRYLIKTRGQQVTLSCSPISGHRSVSWYQQTPGQGLQFLFEYFSETQRNKGNFPGRFSGRQFSNSRSEMNVSTLELGDSALYLCASSQGQGAKQYFGPGTRLTVT.